This T cell receptor beta chain derives from a study of T cell repertoires in cytomegalovirus infection. Study-wide results and limits: Across the ex vivo response, the dominant clonotypes were HLA-C-restricted CMV-specific TCR beta clonotypes.

This clonotype was seen a handful of times. The antigen is undetermined. TCRdb itself ran the reads through MiXCR, one entry per CDR3 protein. The data hold under 300,000 distinct CDR3 sequences, with roughly 12% observed a single time. This CDR3 contains 14 residues. The germline V gene encodes CDR1 WSHSY and CDR2 SAAADI. The V and J ends lost 4 bases and 5 bases respectively, with 9 bases between them. The chain recombines TRBV10-2 with TRBJ1-6, with D possibly being TRBD1 (5 bases). Sequenced: PBMCs. The TCR originated in a human donor in good health (CMV status not recorded). Some clones in this sample may be carry-over from other donors' samples. The CDR3 sequence is CASSGTPNNSPLHF. DNA of the CDR3: TGCGCCAGCAGTGGGACACCGAATAATTCACCCCTCCACTTT.